Listed below are T cell receptor beta chains from one sample, sequenced in a study of beta chain features in type 1 diabetes. TCRdb's table, derived via immunoSEQ multiplex PCR, lists solely in-frame clones and lacks some. The sample includes some 150,000 clones, around 7% of them seen just once. Sequencing was performed on central memory CD4+ T cells from blood. The receptors derive from a woman in her 30s in good health. Each CDR3 is given with its conserved first and last residue. The order of the fields is clone size, V gene, D gene, J gene, CDR3 DNA, CDR3 protein. D genes are given only for firm matches. For some rows the clone size is stated as once, few or many, or as a class when expanded; others skip it.

few,TRBV5-5,-,TRBJ1-3,TGTGCCAGCAGCTTCCGCGGCGCATCCTCTGGAAACACCATATATTTT,CASSFRGASSGNTIYF
few,TRBV2,TRBD1,TRBJ2-6,TGTGCCAGCAGTTCTCGACAGGGGGCTGGGGCCAACGTCCTGACTTTC,CASSSRQGAGANVLTF
few,TRBV7-9,-,TRBJ1-1,TGTGCCAGCAGTAAACAGGGACACACTGAAGCTTTCTTT,CASSKQGHTEAFF
few,TRBV19,-,TRBJ2-5,TGTGCCAGCAGCTACGCTAGTGGGACCCAGTACTTC,CASSYASGTQYF
many,TRBV28,-,TRBJ2-7,TGTGCCAGCAGTTTGGCTCTTTACGAGCAGTACTTC,CASSLALYEQYF
-,TRBV7-2,TRBD2,TRBJ2-2,TGTGCCAGCAGACCTAGCGGGGTATTCACCGGGGAGCTGTTTTTT,CASRPSGVFTGELFF
few,TRBV28,-,TRBJ1-5,TGTGCCAGCGGCGGGGTTTATCAGCCCCAGCATTTT,CASGGVYQPQHF
few,TRBV28,TRBD1,TRBJ2-2,TGTGCCAGCAGTTTAGCCCGACAGGGCGGCGGGGAGCTGTTTTTT,CASSLARQGGGELFF
-,TRBV4-1,TRBD1,TRBJ1-4,TGCGCCAGCAGCCAAGAAACAGGGGGCTTAGGGGAAAAACTGTTTTTT,CASSQETGGLGEKLFF
-,TRBV6-6,TRBD2,TRBJ2-1,TGTGCCAGCAGACCCGGGACTAGCTCCCATGAGCAGTTCTTC,CASRPGTSSHEQFF
few,TRBV11-3,-,TRBJ2-1,TGTGCCAGCAGCAATTTCGAGTACAATGAGCAGTTCTTC,CASSNFEYNEQFF
few,TRBV5-4,-,TRBJ2-7,TGTGCCAGCAGTCACATGCGGGGACGCCAGACCTACGAGCAGTACTTC,CASSHMRGRQTYEQYF
-,TRBV10-3,TRBD1,TRBJ2-7,TGTGCCATCAGCCCAAGGGGACAGAGATCCTACGAGCAGTACTTC,CAISPRGQRSYEQYF
-,TRBV11-3,-,TRBJ1-5,TGTGCCAGCAGCTTAGCGCCAGGTAGCAATCAGCCCCAGCATTTT,CASSLAPGSNQPQHF
-,TRBV5-4,TRBD2,TRBJ2-5,TGTGCCAGCAGCTTGGTAGCGGGATCCCAAGAGACCCAGTACTTC,CASSLVAGSQETQYF
many,TRBV28,-,TRBJ1-1,TGTGCCAGCAGCACATCTAACACTGAAGCTTTCTTT,CASSTSNTEAFF
few,TRBV18,-,TRBJ2-1,TGTGCCAGCTCACCAGAGGACACCAAGCAGTTCTTC,CASSPEDTKQFF
-,TRBV7-2,TRBD2,TRBJ2-7,TGTGCCAGCAGCTTACGGACTAGCGGGAGATTAGGAGAGCAGTACTTC,CASSLRTSGRLGEQYF
few,TRBV28,-,TRBJ1-1,TGTGCCAGCAGTTTATTGGGGAGCATGAACACTGAAGCTTTCTTT,CASSLLGSMNTEAFF
few,TRBV18,-,TRBJ2-7,TGTGCCAGCTCACCATCAGGGGAGAACTACGAGCAGTACTTC,CASSPSGENYEQYF
few,TRBV7-2,-,TRBJ2-2,TGTGCCAGCAGCTTAACCGACACGCGGGGACCCGGGGAGCTGTTTTTT,CASSLTDTRGPGELFF
-,TRBV7-2,TRBD1,TRBJ1-5,TGTGCCAGCAGCATGACAGGGCATCAGCCCCAGCATTTT,CASSMTGHQPQHF
few,TRBV19,TRBD1,TRBJ1-5,TGTGCCAGTGAAGAGGACAGGGGCGGAGGAGCTGGCAATCAGCCCCAGCATTTT,CASEEDRGGGAGNQPQHF
few,TRBV11-2,-,TRBJ2-5,TGTGCCAGCAGCTCCAACGCACAGGGTCGTGGGCAAGAGACCCAGTACTTC,CASSSNAQGRGQETQYF
many,TRBV15,TRBD2,TRBJ2-3,TGTGCCACCAGCAGAGATAAAGGAGCGGGAGTCCGCACAGATACGCAGTATTTT,CATSRDKGAGVRTDTQYF
many,TRBV14,-,TRBJ2-3,TGTGCCAGCAGCCAAGACCCAAGACTGAGCGGGCGGGGCACAGATACGCAGTATTTT,CASSQDPRLSGRGTDTQYF
few,TRBV5-1,TRBD2,TRBJ2-5,TGCGCCAGCAGCTCGGGGACTAGTGAGGGTGAGACCCAGTACTTC,CASSSGTSEGETQYF
few,TRBV15,-,TRBJ1-3,TGTGCCACCAGCAGAGAAGCGCAGCTCTCTGGAAACACCATATATTTT,CATSREAQLSGNTIYF
few,TRBV7-2,TRBD1,TRBJ2-7,TGTGCCAGCAGCCAGGGACAGGGACTTACCTACGAGCAGTACTTC,CASSQGQGLTYEQYF
many,TRBV18,TRBD1,TRBJ2-7,TGTGCCAGCTCTCTATCCGGGACAGGGGGCGGCGAGCAGTACTTC,CASSLSGTGGGEQYF
-,TRBV30,-,TRBJ2-3,TGTGCCTGGAATCACGCCACTAGCACAGATACGCAGTATTTT,CAWNHATSTDTQYF
many,TRBV4-3,-,TRBJ2-1,TGCGCCAGCAGCCAAGGCTTACAGGGAAAGGGCTCCTACAATGAGCAGTTCTTC,CASSQGLQGKGSYNEQFF
-,TRBV18,-,TRBJ1-2,TGTGCCAGCTCACCCCGCCGGGACACCGGCTACACCTTC,CASSPRRDTGYTF
-,TRBV5-4,-,TRBJ2-7,TGTGCCAGCAGCTTGGGGGGACTGGCAACCTACGAGCAGTACTTC,CASSLGGLATYEQYF
few,TRBV5-6,TRBD1,TRBJ2-2,TGTGCCAGCAACTTACAGGGGGCAACGAACACCGGGGAGCTGTTTTTT,CASNLQGATNTGELFF
few,TRBV7-9,TRBD2,TRBJ2-7,TGTGCCAGCAGCATTAGACTAGCAAGCGAGCAGTACTTC,CASSIRLASEQYF
few,TRBV6-5,TRBD1,TRBJ1-1,TGTGCCAGCACACCGACAGGGGTAAACACTGAAGCTTTCTTT,CASTPTGVNTEAFF
few,TRBV2,-,TRBJ1-5,TGTGCCAGCAGTGGGGGAGGCTATAGCAATCAGCCCCAGCATTTT,CASSGGGYSNQPQHF
-,TRBV6-5,TRBD2,TRBJ2-1,TGTGCCAGCAGTTTGACGCGGGGGAGCTCCTACAATGAGCAGTTCTTC,CASSLTRGSSYNEQFF
many,TRBV28,TRBD1,TRBJ1-5,TGTGCCAGCAGTATTCTGCAGGGGGCGGGGAATCAGCCCCAGCATTTT,CASSILQGAGNQPQHF
-,TRBV7-2,TRBD2,TRBJ2-1,TGTGCCAGCAGCGGACGACTAGCGGGAGGAGGCAATGAGCAGTTCTTC,CASSGRLAGGGNEQFF
few,TRBV18,-,TRBJ2-7,TGTGCCAGCTCATTCCGGGACACTTACGAGCAGTACTTC,CASSFRDTYEQYF
few,TRBV29-1,TRBD1,TRBJ1-1,TGCAGCGTTGAATCCGGGACAGGGTGGGCCACTGAAGCTTTCTTT,CSVESGTGWATEAFF
-,TRBV6-6,TRBD1,TRBJ2-2,TGTGCCAGCAGAACAGGGGGAGTTGGTACCGGGGAGCTGTTTTTT,CASRTGGVGTGELFF
-,TRBV6-5,TRBD1,TRBJ1-5,TGTGCCAGCAGCCTTAAACAGGGGACCCAGCATTTT,CASSLKQGTQHF
few,TRBV18,-,TRBJ2-1,TGTGCCAGCTCACAAGGGCGGGGGCCTCAAAACTCCTACAATGAGCAGTTCTTC,CASSQGRGPQNSYNEQFF
-,TRBV6-5,-,TRBJ1-2,TGTGCCAGCAGCTCCCCGGGAGGTGGCTACACCTTC,CASSSPGGGYTF
-,TRBV5-6,TRBD2,TRBJ2-1,TGTGCCAGCAGCCTGACTAGCGGACCACCCAATGAGCAGTTCTTC,CASSLTSGPPNEQFF
many,TRBV4-3,TRBD2,TRBJ2-1,TGCGCCAGCAGCCGACTGACTAGCGGGATATCCGACAATGAGCAGTTCTTC,CASSRLTSGISDNEQFF
many,TRBV28,TRBD1,TRBJ2-5,TGTGCCAGCAGTTTGACAGGGGGCGCGGAGACCCAGTACTTC,CASSLTGGAETQYF
-,TRBV11-2,-,TRBJ2-7,TGTGCCAGCAGCATTTACCGGGATCTCTACGAGCAGTACTTC,CASSIYRDLYEQYF
few,TRBV25-1,-,TRBJ2-2,TGTGCCAGCAGAGACAGTCTTAACACCGGGGAGCTGTTTTTT,CASRDSLNTGELFF
few,TRBV7-2,TRBD1,TRBJ2-7,TGTGCCAGCAGCTCCGGGACAGGACCCTACGAGCAGTACTTC,CASSSGTGPYEQYF
-,TRBV7-9,TRBD1,TRBJ2-7,TGTGCCAGCAGCCCAGAACCGGGACAGCACTACGAGCAGTACTTC,CASSPEPGQHYEQYF
-,TRBV7-9,-,TRBJ1-1,TGTGCCAGCAGCCTTGGGTCTAGGAACACTGAAGCTTTCTTT,CASSLGSRNTEAFF